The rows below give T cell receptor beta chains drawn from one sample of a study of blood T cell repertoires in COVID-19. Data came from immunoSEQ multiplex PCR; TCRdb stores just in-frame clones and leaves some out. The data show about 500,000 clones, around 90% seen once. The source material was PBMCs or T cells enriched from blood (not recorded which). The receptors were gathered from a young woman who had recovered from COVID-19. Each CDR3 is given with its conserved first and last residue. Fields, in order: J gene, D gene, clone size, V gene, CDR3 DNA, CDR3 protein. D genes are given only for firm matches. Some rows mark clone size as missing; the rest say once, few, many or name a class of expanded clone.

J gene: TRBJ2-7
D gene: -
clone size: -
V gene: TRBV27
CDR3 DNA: TGTGCCAGCAGTTTAGGTCCCCTGAGGCAATCGGGGGTCTACGAGCAGTACTTC
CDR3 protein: CASSLGPLRQSGVYEQYF

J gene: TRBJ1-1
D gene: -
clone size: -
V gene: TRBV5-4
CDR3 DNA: TGTGCCAGCAGCTCCAGGGACTTGGTGACTGAAGCTTTCTTT
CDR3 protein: CASSSRDLVTEAFF

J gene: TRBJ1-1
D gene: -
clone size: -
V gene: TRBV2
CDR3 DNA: TGTGCCAGCAGTGAAGGGGAGGTGAGCACTGAAGCTTTCTTT
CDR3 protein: CASSEGEVSTEAFF

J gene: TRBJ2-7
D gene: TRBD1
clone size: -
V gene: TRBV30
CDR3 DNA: TGTGCCTGGAGCGCCGGGACAGGGACCTCCTACGAGCAGTACTTC
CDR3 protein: CAWSAGTGTSYEQYF

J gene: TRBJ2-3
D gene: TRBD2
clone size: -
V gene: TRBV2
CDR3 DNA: TGTGCCAGCAGTTGGGGACTAGCGGGGGGGCTAGATACGCAGTATTTT
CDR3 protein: CASSWGLAGGLDTQYF

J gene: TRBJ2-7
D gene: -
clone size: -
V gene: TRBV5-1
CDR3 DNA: TGCGCCAGCAGCTTGGTGGAGGGGCGGGAGCAGTACTTC
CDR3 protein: CASSLVEGREQYF

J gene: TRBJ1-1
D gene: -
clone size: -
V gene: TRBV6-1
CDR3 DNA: TGTGCCAGCAGTGAGACAAACGGAGAAGCTTTCTTT
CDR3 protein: CASSETNGEAFF

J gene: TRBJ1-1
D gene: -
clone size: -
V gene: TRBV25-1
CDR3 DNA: TGTGCCAGCAGTTCGGGACTGGGCATGAACACTGAAGCTTTCTTT
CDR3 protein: CASSSGLGMNTEAFF

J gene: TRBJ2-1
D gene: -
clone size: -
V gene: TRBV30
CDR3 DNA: TGTGCCTGGAGTGTACAGTTGGATGAGCAGTTCTTC
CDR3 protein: CAWSVQLDEQFF

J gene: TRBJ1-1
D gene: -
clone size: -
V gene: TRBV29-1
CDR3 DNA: TGCAGCGCGGGCGAGGGAGAGATGAACACTGAAGCTTTCTTT
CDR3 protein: CSAGEGEMNTEAFF

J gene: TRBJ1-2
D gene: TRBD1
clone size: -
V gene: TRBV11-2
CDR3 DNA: TGTGCCAGCAGCTTAGACTGGGGAGGGACAGGGGTTGGCTACACCTTC
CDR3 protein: CASSLDWGGTGVGYTF

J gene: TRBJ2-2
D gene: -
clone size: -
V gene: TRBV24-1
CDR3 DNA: TGTGCCACCAGTGGGGCAGGGGATCTACCCGGGGAGCTGTTTTTT
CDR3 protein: CATSGAGDLPGELFF

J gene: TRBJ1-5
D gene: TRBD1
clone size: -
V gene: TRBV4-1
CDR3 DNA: TGCGCCAGCAGCTCCATGAGACAGGGGGACAATCAGCCCCAGCATTTT
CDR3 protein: CASSSMRQGDNQPQHF

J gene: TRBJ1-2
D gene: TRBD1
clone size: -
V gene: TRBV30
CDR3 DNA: TGTGCCTGGAGTAAAGGACAGGGCTATGGCTACACCTTC
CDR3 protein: CAWSKGQGYGYTF

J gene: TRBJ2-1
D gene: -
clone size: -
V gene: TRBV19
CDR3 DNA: TGTGCCAGTACCGCGACCCAGGGTTCCTACAATGAGCAGTTCTTC
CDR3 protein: CASTATQGSYNEQFF

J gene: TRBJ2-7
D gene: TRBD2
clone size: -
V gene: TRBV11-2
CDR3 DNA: TGTGCCAGCAGTCCCAGCGGGACTAGCGGCCACGAGCAGTACTTC
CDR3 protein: CASSPSGTSGHEQYF

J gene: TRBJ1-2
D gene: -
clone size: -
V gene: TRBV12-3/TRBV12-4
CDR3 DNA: TGTGCCAGCACCCTGACACTGAACTATGGCTACACCTTC
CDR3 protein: CASTLTLNYGYTF

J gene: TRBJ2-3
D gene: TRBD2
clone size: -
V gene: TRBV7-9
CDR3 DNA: TGTGCCAGCAGCTTAGGGTCGGGACTAGCGGGGAGCACAGATACGCAGTATTTT
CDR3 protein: CASSLGSGLAGSTDTQYF

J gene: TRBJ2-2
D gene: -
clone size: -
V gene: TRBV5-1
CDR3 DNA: TGCGCCAGCAGCTCCGCTAAGCTAACGAACACCGGGGAGCTGTTTTTT
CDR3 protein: CASSSAKLTNTGELFF

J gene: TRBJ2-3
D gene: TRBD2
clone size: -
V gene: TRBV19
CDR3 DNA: TGTGCCAGTAGTATAGATGTTCCTAGCGGGGGCAAAACAGATACGCAGTATTTT
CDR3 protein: CASSIDVPSGGKTDTQYF

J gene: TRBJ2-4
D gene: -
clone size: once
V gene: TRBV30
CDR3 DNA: TGTGCCTGGAGTGTGGGCCGTACCAAAAACATTCAGTACTTC
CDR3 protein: CAWSVGRTKNIQYF

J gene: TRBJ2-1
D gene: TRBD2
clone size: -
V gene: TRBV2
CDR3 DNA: TGTGCCAGCAGCGAAGAGAGCGGGGGGGCCTCCTACAATGAGCAGTTCTTC
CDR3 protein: CASSEESGGASYNEQFF

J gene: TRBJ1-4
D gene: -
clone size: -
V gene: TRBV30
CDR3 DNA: TGTGCCTGGAGTGTAGGGGCAGGGCCTTACGAAAAACTGTTTTTT
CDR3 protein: CAWSVGAGPYEKLFF

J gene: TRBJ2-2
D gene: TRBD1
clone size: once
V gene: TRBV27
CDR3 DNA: TGTGCCAGCAGTTTGGGACAGATTAACACCGGGGAGCTGTTTTTT
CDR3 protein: CASSLGQINTGELFF

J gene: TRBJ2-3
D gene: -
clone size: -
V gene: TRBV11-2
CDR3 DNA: TGTGCCAGCAGCCGTGGAGGAGGAACAGATACGCAGTATTTT
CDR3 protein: CASSRGGGTDTQYF

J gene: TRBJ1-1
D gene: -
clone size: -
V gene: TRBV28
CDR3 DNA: TGTGCCAGCAGTTTGACAGGTACTAGGGCTTTCTTT
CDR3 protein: CASSLTGTRAFF

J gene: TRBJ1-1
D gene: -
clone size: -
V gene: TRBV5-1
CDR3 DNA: TGCGCCAGCAGCTTCGCGGGGCCGAACACTGAAGCTTTCTTT
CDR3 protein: CASSFAGPNTEAFF

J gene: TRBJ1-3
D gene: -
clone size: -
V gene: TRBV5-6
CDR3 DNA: TGTGCCAGCAGCTCGACTGGATGGAGACCCTCTGGAAACACCATATATTTT
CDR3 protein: CASSSTGWRPSGNTIYF

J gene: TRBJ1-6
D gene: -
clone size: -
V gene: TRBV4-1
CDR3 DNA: TGCGCCAGCAGCCAAGAAGTAGGGAGTAATTCACCCCTCCACTTT
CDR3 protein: CASSQEVGSNSPLHF

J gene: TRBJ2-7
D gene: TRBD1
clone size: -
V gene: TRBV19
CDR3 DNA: TGTGCCAGTACGACAGGGCCGAGCTCCTACGAGCAGTACTTC
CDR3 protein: CASTTGPSSYEQYF

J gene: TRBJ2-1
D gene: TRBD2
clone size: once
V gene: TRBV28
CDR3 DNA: TGTGCCAGCAGTTCCCCGGGGACTAGCGGGGGGAATGAGCAGTTCTTC
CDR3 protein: CASSSPGTSGGNEQFF

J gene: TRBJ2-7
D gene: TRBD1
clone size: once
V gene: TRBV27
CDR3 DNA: TGTGCCAGCAGTTATTTACAGGGGATGGCCTACGAGCAGTACTTC
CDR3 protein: CASSYLQGMAYEQYF

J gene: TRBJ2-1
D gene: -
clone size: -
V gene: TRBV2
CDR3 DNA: TGTGCCGGGAGCGAGAGCTCCTACAATGAGCAGTTCTTC
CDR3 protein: CAGSESSYNEQFF

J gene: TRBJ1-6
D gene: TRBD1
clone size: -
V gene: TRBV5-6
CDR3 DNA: TGTGCCAGCAGGCTGGCCGGGACAGGGCAATCACCCCTCCACTTT
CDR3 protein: CASRLAGTGQSPLHF

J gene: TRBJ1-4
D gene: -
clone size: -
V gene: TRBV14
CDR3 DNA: TGTGCCAGCAGCCAAGATTCGAACAGCGGTGAAAAACTGTTTTTT
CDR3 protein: CASSQDSNSGEKLFF

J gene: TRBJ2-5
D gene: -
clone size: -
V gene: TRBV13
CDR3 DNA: TGTGCCAGCAGCCTGGCCAGACAAGAGACCCAGTACTTC
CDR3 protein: CASSLARQETQYF

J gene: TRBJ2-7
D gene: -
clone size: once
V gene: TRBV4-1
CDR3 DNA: TGCGCCAGCAGCCAAGAGCCCAACTTGTACGAGCAGTACTTC
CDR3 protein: CASSQEPNLYEQYF

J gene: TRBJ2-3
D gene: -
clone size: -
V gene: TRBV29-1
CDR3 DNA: TGCAGCGTTCGGACAGCTAGCACAGATACGCAGTATTTT
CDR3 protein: CSVRTASTDTQYF

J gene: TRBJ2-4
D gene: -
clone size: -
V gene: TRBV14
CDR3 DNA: TGTGCCAGCAGCCCCTCGGCGGGCATTCAGTACTTC
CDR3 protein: CASSPSAGIQYF

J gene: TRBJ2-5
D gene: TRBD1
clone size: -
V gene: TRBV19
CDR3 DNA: TGTGCCAGTAGTAGAAGGGCAGGGGGGACCCAGTACTTC
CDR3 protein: CASSRRAGGTQYF

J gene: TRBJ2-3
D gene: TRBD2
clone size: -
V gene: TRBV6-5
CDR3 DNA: TGTGCCAGCAGTTACAACGGCGGGGAGGGACCAGATACGCAGTATTTT
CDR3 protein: CASSYNGGEGPDTQYF

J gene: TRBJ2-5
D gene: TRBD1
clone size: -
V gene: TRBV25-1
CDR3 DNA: TGTGCCACCCGATCAGGGGGAGTGCGAGAGACCCAGTACTTC
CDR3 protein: CATRSGGVRETQYF

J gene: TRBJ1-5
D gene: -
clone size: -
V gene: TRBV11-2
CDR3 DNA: TGTGCCAGCAGCGGGGCGAGCAATCAGCCCCAGCATTTT
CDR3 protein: CASSGASNQPQHF

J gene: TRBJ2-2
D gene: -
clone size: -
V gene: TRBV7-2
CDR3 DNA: TGTGCCAGCAGCTTAGACAGGGCGACGAACACCGGGGAGCTGTTTTTT
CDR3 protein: CASSLDRATNTGELFF

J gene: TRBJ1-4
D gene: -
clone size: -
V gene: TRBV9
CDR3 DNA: TGTGCCAGCAGCGTATCAGGGGCAACTAATGAAAAACTGTTTTTT
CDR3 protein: CASSVSGATNEKLFF

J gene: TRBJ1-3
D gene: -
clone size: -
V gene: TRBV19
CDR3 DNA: TGTGCCAGTAGTCATCCGGGGAACTCTGGAAACACCATATATTTT
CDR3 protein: CASSHPGNSGNTIYF

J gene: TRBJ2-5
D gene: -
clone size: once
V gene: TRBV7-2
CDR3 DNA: TGTGCCAGCAGCCTCCGGACAGAACAAGAGACCCAGTACTTC
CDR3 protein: CASSLRTEQETQYF

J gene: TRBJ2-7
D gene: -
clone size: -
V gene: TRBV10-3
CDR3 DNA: TGTGCCATCAGTGTGGTAGATTCCTACGAGCAGTACTTC
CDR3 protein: CAISVVDSYEQYF

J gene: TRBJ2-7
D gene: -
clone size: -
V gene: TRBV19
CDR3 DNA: TGTGCCAGTAGTGATCCCGGGGCCCAGGGGTCCTACGAGCAGTACTTC
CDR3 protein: CASSDPGAQGSYEQYF

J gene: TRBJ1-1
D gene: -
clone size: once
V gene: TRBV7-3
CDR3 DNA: TGTGCCAGCAGCTTAATCCCCGGGAACACTGAAGCTTTCTTT
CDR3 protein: CASSLIPGNTEAFF